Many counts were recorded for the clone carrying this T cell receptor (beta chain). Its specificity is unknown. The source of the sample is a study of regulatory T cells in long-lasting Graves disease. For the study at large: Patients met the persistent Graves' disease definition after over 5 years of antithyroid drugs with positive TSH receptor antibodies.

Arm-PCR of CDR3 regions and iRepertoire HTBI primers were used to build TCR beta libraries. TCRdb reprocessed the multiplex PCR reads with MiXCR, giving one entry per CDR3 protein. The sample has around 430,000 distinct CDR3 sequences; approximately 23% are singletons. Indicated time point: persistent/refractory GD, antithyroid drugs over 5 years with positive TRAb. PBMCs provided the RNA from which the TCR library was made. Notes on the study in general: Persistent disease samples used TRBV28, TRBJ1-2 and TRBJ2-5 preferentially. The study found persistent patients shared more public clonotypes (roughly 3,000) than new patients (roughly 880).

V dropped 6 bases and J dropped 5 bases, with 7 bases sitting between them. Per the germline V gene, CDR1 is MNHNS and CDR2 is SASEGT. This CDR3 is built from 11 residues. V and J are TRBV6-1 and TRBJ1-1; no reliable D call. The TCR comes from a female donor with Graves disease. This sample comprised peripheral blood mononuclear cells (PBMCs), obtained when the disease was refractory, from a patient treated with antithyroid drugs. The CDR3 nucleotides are TGTGCCAGCAGCACGGTTACTGAAGCTTTCTTT. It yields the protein CASSTVTEAFF.